This T cell receptor (beta chain) was sequenced in a study of blood T cell repertoires in COVID-19. For the study at large: The cDNA or gDNA used as material had been derived from T cells, B-cell-depleted T cells, or PBMCs.

V lost 5 bases and J 5 bases, leaving 10 bases between the germline ends. CDR1 is MNHEY and CDR2 is SVGEGT in the germline V gene. The CDR3 totals 14 residues. As handled by the study authors: From reference gene primer amplification, estimates of nucleated cell counts were derived. Repertoires were generated with immunoSEQ multiplex PCR, while TCRdb's copy carries only in-frame clones and drops some. The V and J calls and the clone size are those of that table, but D and trimming were determined from the DNA. The data hold 90,000 to 150,000 clones, with 85% to 90% observed a single time. This clone showed up just a few times.

The rearrangement links TRBV6-2 or TRBV6-3 to TRBJ1-6, with unresolved D. The sequence was collected from a man older than 75 with acute or convalescent COVID-19. Input material: peripheral blood. The CDR3 nucleotides are TGTGCCAGCAGTAGGACTGTGGATAATTCACCCCTCCACTTT. Translating gives CASSRTVDNSPLHF.